What follows are 2 T cell receptor beta chains derived from one specimen sequenced in a study of T cells in Graves' hyperthyroidism and ophthalmopathy. There were TCR beta CDR3 regions amplified from RNA transcripts. Initially, a first-round RT-PCR of the TCR CDR3 employed the HTBI primer set. One entry per CDR3 protein results from TCRdb running MiXCR on the multiplex PCR reads. The sample yields hundreds of thousands of distinct CDR3 sequences, approximately 15% seen once. The sequenced sample consisted of blood. These receptors were taken from a woman under 30 with Graves' hyperthyroidism.

The J gene is TRBJ1-3, the V gene TRBV28; TRBD1 is a possible D gene (6 bases). The CDR3 is made up of 16 amino acids. The germline gives CDR1 MDHEN, CDR2 SYDVKM. The V end was cut by 6 bases, the J end by 0 bases, with 15 bases between. In DNA form, the CDR3 reads TGTGCCAGCAGCCCGGGGGGGGACATCTCTGGAAACACCATATATTTT. This sequence encodes CASSPGGDISGNTIYF. The variable domain in full, with the rest retrieved from reference TRBV28 and TRBJ1-3, is DVKVTQSSRYLVKRTGEKVFLECVQDMDHENMFWYRQDPGLGLRLIYFSYDVKMKEKGDIPEGYSVSREKKERFSLILESASTNQTSMYLCASSPGGDISGNTIYFGEGSWLTVV.

This clonotype has at least ten counts. The gene calls are TRBV28 and TRBJ1-1, with 9 bases fitting TRBD1. V trimming: 8 bases; J trimming: 3 bases; junction bases outside the gene matches: 1. Germline V CDR1 and CDR2: MDHEN, SYDVKM. The CDR3 contains 12 residues. The CDR3 nucleotides are TGTGCCAGCCGACAGGGGGACACTGAAGCTTTCTTT. Amino acid sequence: CASRQGDTEAFF.